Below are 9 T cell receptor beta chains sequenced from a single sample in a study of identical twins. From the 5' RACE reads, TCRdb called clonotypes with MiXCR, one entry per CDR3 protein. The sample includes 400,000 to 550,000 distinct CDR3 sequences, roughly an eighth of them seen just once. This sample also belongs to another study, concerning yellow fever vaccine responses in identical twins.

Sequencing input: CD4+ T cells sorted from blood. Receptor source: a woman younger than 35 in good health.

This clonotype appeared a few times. The CDR3 is CASSQAGGGIETQYF. The CDR3 nucleotides read TGTGCCAGCAGCCAGGCGGGCGGGGGCATAGAGACCCAGTACTTC. V is TRBV3-1 and J is TRBJ2-5, with D perhaps matching TRBD2 (7 bases). Trimming took 3 bases from V and 4 from J, leaving 15 bases between them. Germline assignment: CDR1 LGHDT and CDR2 YNNKEL (reference sequence). CDR3 length: 15 amino acids.

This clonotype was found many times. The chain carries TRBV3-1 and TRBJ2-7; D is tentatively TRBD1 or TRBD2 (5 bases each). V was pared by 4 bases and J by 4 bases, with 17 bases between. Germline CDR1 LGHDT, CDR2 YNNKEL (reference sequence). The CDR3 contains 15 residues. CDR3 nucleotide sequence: TGTGCCAGCAGCCCGACTCGGGACCGATATTACGAGCAGTACTTC. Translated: CASSPTRDRYYEQYF.

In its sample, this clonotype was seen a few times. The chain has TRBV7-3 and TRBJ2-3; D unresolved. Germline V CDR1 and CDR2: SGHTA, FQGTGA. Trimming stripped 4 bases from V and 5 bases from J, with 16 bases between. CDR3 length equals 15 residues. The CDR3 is CASSSDGRPRDTQYF. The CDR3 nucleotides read TGTGCCAGCAGCTCGGACGGCCGGCCAAGAGATACGCAGTATTTT.

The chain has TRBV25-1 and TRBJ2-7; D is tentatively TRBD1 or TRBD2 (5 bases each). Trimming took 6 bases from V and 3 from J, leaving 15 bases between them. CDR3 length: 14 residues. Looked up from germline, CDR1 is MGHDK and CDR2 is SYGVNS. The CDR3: CASRAGTEHYEQYF. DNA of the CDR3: TGTGCCAGCAGAGCCGGGACCGAACACTACGAGCAGTACTTC.

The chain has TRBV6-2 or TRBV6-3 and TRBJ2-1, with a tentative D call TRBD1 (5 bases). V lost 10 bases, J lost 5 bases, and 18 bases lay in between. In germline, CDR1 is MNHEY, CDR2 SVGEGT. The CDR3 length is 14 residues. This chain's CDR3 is CATSLRRGNNEQFF. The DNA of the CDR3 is TGTGCCACCTCGTTGCGAAGGGGAAACAATGAGCAGTTCTTC.

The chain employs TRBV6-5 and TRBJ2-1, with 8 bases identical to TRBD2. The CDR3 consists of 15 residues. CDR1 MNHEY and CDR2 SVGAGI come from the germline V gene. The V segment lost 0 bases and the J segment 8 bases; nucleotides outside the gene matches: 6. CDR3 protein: CASSYSPGGSDEQFF. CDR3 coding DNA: TGTGCCAGCAGTTACTCCCCGGGAGGGTCGGATGAGCAGTTCTTC.

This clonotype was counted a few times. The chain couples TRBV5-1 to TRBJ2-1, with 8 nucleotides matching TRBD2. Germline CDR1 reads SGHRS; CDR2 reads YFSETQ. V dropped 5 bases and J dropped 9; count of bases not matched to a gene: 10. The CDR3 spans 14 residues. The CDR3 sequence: CASSFTGGPVEQFF. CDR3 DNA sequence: TGCGCCAGCAGTTTTACGGGGGGGCCGGTTGAGCAGTTCTTC.

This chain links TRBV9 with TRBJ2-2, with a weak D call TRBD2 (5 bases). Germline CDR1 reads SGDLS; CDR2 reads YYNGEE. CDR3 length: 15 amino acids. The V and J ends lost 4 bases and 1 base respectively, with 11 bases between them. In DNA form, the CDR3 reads TGTGCCAGCAGCCAGAGGGCCGGGAACACCGGGGAGCTGTTTTTT. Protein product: CASSQRAGNTGELFF.

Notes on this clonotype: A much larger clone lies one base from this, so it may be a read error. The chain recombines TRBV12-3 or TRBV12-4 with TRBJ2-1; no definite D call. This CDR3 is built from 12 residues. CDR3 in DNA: TGTGCCAGCAGTTTAAGAGACTCCCGTCTAATCTTC. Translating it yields CASSLRDSRLIF.